One T cell receptor beta chain is described in this entry. The antigen remains undetermined. The CDR3 has 15 residues. The germline V gene has CDR1 MNHEY and CDR2 SVGAGI. Trimming pared 0 bases from V and 4 bases from J, leaving 12 bases between. The table came from immunoSEQ multiplex PCR; TCRdb's copy has only in-frame clones and leaves some out. The repertoire holds about 82,000 clones, about 85% seen once, with around 0.77% in the top ten. The record originates from a study of memory CD4+ T cells and cytomegalovirus serostatus. Study-wide points: Each of approximately 70 CMV-associated TCRbeta sequences occurred in one to five individuals.

Single viable CD3+CD4+CD8-CD45RO+ cells were sorted as the memory CD4+ T cells. The rearrangement links TRBV6-5 to TRBJ1-2, with D hard to call. The receptor comes from an adult in good health and CMV-seronegative. The sequenced material came from memory CD4+ T cells from blood. CDR3 in amino acids: CASSYSGGDGYGYTF. The DNA of the CDR3 is TGTGCCAGCAGTTACTCCGGCGGGGATGGCTATGGCTACACCTTC.